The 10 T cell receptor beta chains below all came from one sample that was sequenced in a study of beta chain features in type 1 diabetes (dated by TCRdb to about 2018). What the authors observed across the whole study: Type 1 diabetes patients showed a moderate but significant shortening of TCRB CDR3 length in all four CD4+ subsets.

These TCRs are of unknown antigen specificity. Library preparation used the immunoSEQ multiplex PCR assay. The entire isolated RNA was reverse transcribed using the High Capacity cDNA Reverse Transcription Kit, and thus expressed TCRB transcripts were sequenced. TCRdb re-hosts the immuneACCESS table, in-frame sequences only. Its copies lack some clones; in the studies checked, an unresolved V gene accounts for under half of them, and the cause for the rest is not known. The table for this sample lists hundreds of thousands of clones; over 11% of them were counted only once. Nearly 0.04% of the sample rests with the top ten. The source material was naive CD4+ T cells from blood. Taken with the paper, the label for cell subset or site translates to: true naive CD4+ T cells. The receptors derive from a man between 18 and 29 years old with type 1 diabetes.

CDR3 region: CAWTLGGGYNSPLHF. CDR3 nucleotide sequence: TGTGCCTGGACTTTAGGAGGGGGCTATAATTCACCCCTCCACTTT. The chain has TRBV30 and TRBJ1-6; D perhaps matches TRBD1 (6 bases). This CDR3 is 15 amino acids long. Germline V gives CDR1 GTSNPN, CDR2 SVGIG (reference sequence). With 4 bases removed from V and 3 bases from J, the gap between germline ends came to 13 bases.

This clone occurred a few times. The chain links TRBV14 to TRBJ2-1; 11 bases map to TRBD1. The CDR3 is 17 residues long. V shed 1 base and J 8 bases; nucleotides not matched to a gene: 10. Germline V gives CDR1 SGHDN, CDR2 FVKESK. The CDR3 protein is CASSQVQGQGAGDEQFF. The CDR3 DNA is TGTGCCAGCAGCCAAGTACAAGGACAGGGGGCAGGGGATGAGCAGTTCTTC.

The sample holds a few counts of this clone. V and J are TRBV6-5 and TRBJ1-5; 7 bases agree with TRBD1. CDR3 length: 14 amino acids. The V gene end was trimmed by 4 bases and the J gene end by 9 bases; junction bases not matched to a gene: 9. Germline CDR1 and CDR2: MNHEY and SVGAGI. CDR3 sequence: CASSSGTAVTPQHF. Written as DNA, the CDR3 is TGTGCCAGCAGTTCTGGGACAGCCGTAACGCCCCAGCATTTT.

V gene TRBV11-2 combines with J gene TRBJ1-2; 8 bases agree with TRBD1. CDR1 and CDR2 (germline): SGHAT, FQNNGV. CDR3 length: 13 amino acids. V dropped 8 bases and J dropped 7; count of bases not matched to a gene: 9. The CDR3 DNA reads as TGTGCCAGCGGCCCCCAGGGGGCCGGTGGCTACACCTTC. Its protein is CASGPQGAGGYTF.

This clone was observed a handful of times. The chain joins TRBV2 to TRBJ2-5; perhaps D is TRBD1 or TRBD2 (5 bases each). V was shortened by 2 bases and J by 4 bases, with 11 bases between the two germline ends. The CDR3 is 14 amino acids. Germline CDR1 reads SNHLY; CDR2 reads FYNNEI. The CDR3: CASSEYMGVETQYF. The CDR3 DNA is TGTGCCAGCAGTGAATACATGGGGGTAGAGACCCAGTACTTC. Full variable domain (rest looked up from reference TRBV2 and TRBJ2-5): EPEVTQTPSHQVTQMGQEVILRCVPISNHLYFYWYRQILGQKVEFLVSFYNNEISEKSEIFDDQFSVERPDGSNFTLKIRSTKLEDSAMYFCASSEYMGVETQYFGPGTRLLVL.

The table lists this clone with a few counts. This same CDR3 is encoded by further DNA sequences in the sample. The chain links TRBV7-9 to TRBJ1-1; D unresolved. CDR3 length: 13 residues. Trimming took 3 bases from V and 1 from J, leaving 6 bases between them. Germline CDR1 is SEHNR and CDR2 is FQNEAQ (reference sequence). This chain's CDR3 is CASSFSENTEAFF. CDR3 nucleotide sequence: TGTGCCAGCAGCTTTTCAGAGAACACTGAAGCTTTCTTT.

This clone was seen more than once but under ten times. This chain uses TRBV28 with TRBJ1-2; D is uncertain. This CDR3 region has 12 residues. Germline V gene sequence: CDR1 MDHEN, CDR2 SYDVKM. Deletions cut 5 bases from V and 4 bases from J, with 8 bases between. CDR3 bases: TGTGCCAGCAGTCAGAACTCCTATGGCTACACCTTC. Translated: CASSQNSYGYTF.

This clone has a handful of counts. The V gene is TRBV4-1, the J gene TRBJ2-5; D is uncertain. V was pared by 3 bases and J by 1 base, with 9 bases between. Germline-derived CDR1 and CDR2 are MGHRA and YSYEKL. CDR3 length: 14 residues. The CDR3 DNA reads TGCGCCAGCAGCCAGGGTAGCCTCCAAGAGACCCAGTACTTC. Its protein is CASSQGSLQETQYF.

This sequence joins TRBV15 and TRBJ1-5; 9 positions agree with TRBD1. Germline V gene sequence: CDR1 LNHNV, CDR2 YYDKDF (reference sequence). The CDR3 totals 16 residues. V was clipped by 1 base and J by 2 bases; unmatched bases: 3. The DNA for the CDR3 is TGTGCCACCAGCAGAGTATGGGACAGGGGCAATCAGCCCCAGCATTTT. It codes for CATSRVWDRGNQPQHF.

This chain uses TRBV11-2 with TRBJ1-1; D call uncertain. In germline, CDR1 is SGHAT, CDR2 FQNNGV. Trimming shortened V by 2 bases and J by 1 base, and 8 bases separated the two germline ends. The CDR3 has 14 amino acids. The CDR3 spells CASSLSYGNTEAFF. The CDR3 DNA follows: TGTGCCAGCAGCTTATCGTACGGGAACACTGAAGCTTTCTTT. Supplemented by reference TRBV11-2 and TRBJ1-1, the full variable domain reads EAGVAQSPRYKIIEKRQSVAFWCNPISGHATLYWYQQILGQGPKLLIQFQNNGVVDDSQLPKDRFSAERLKGVDSTLKIQPAKLEDSAVYLCASSLSYGNTEAFFGQGTRLTVV.